The rows below give T cell receptor beta chains drawn from one sample of a study of T cell responses to AZD1222 COVID-19 vaccine. Libraries were prepared by immunoSEQ multiplex PCR; TCRdb keeps only in-frame clonotypes and omits some of them. The sample records roughly 200,000 clones, 88% being singletons. The input for sequencing was peripheral blood, taken on day 0 of AZD1222 vaccination. These receptors were obtained from an adult in good health. The CDR3 runs from the conserved cysteine through the conserved F or W. D genes are given only for firm matches. Clone sizes are given selectively: once, few, many, or a class where the clone is expanded.

v_gene	abundance	j_gene	d_gene	CDR3nt	CDR3aa
TRBV7-2	NA	TRBJ2-4	NA	TGTGCCAGCAGCTTAGCCGGGGGCGTGAACATTCAGTACTTC	CASSLAGGVNIQYF
TRBV14	NA	TRBJ1-1	TRBD1	TGTGCCAGCAGCCAAGATCTTCCAGGGGGGCCTGAAGCTTTCTTT	CASSQDLPGGPEAFF
TRBV7-3	few	TRBJ1-4	NA	TGTGCCAGCAGCTTAACCCGGGGGAGAGATGAAAAACTGTTTTTT	CASSLTRGRDEKLFF
TRBV6-5	few	TRBJ2-7	TRBD1	TGTGCCAGCAGGGGGACAGTTACCTACGAGCAGTACTTC	CASRGTVTYEQYF
TRBV7-2	NA	TRBJ1-5	NA	TGTGCCAGCAGCCAAGGTTCGGCAAATAGCAATCAGCCCCAGCATTTT	CASSQGSANSNQPQHF
TRBV6-1	NA	TRBJ2-7	NA	TGTGCCAGCAGTGAAGGCGGGACACTAGCCTACGAGCAGTACTTC	CASSEGGTLAYEQYF
TRBV4-2	NA	TRBJ1-6	NA	TGTGCCAGCAGCCAGGGAGGGGCAGGGGTAAATTCACCCCTCCACTTT	CASSQGGAGVNSPLHF
TRBV6-5	NA	TRBJ1-2	NA	TGTGCCAGCAGGAGGCGGGACGGCTATGGCTACACCTTC	CASRRRDGYGYTF
TRBV4-3	NA	TRBJ1-5	NA	TGCGCCAGCAGCCAAGATTCGGCCGGGAATCAGCCCCAGCATTTT	CASSQDSAGNQPQHF
TRBV7-9	NA	TRBJ2-7	NA	TGTGCCAGCAGCTTAGTGGGCGCAGTGGGTTACGAGCAGTACTTC	CASSLVGAVGYEQYF
TRBV28	NA	TRBJ1-2	NA	TGTGCCAGCAGTTATTCTCGGGGAGGTAACTATGGCTACACCTTC	CASSYSRGGNYGYTF
TRBV2	NA	TRBJ2-3	NA	TGTGCCAGCAGTGATTTGCCTGGAGGGGGACTCGCGGGGGACTCGCAGTATTTT	CASSDLPGGGLAGDSQYF
TRBV19	NA	TRBJ2-5	TRBD1	TGTGCCAGTAGTATTTTACAGGGGGAGACCCAGTACTTC	CASSILQGETQYF
TRBV12-3/TRBV12-4	NA	TRBJ2-3	NA	TGTGCCAGCAATCCACTGCTTGCAGATACGCAGTATTTT	CASNPLLADTQYF
TRBV9	NA	TRBJ1-2	NA	TGTGCCAGCAGCGTCTACTATGGCTACACCTTC	CASSVYYGYTF
TRBV27	NA	TRBJ1-6	TRBD1	TGTGCCAGCAGTTTCTGGGACAGAGACTCACCCCTCCACTTT	CASSFWDRDSPLHF
TRBV7-9	NA	TRBJ1-1	TRBD1	TGTGCCAGCAGCCCATCCAGGGGGGAAGCTTTCTTT	CASSPSRGEAFF
TRBV6-2/TRBV6-3	NA	TRBJ1-5	NA	TGTGCCAGCAGTACCCGGACAGATCAGCCCCAGCATTTT	CASSTRTDQPQHF
TRBV7-9	medium-sized	TRBJ2-1	NA	TGTGCCAGCAGCTTAGAGGGGGGAGAGGTGTCCTACAATGAGCAGTTCTTC	CASSLEGGEVSYNEQFF
TRBV5-6	once	TRBJ1-1	TRBD1	TGTGCCAGCAGCTTGGAGACAGGGGTCACTGAAGCTTTCTTT	CASSLETGVTEAFF
TRBV19	NA	TRBJ1-4	NA	TGTGCCAACCCTTCTGGAGGGGGAACAACTAATGAAAAACTGTTTTTT	CANPSGGGTTNEKLFF
TRBV2	NA	TRBJ1-1	NA	TGTGCCAGCAGACACAGGGACTTGAACACTGAAGCTTTCTTT	CASRHRDLNTEAFF
TRBV2	NA	TRBJ1-5	NA	TGTGCCAGCATGGGGGAGTATCAGCCCCAGCATTTT	CASMGEYQPQHF
TRBV19	NA	TRBJ2-6	NA	TGTGCCAGTAGTATCGCGGGGGCCAACGTCCTGACTTTC	CASSIAGANVLTF
TRBV2	NA	TRBJ2-7	NA	TGTGCCAGCAGTGTCCGGGGTGGGCCCTACGAGCAGTACTTC	CASSVRGGPYEQYF
TRBV6-2/TRBV6-3	NA	TRBJ2-3	NA	TGTGCCAGCAGTGATACAGGGTTAAGTATGTTTGATACGCAGTATTTT	CASSDTGLSMFDTQYF
TRBV3-1/TRBV3-2	few	TRBJ1-2	NA	TGTGCCAGCAGCCAAGTGGTCGGGTCTCGGGGAAAGGGCTATGGCTACACCTTC	CASSQVVGSRGKGYGYTF
TRBV4-1	NA	TRBJ2-3	TRBD1	TGCGCCAGCAGCCCGGGACAGGGATTCCCAGATACGCAGTATTTT	CASSPGQGFPDTQYF
TRBV9	NA	TRBJ1-5	NA	TGTGCCAGCAGCGTAGGAGGGGAGGTGAATCAGCCCCAGCATTTT	CASSVGGEVNQPQHF
TRBV2	NA	TRBJ1-1	NA	TGTGCCAGCACATCCGAGATGGCAGGGACCCAGAACACTGAAGCTTTCTTT	CASTSEMAGTQNTEAFF
TRBV5-6	NA	TRBJ1-4	TRBD1	TGTGCCAGCAGCTTGGAGCGACAGGGCGGGAATGAAAAACTGTTTTTT	CASSLERQGGNEKLFF
TRBV7-2	NA	TRBJ2-2	TRBD1	TGTGCCAGCAGCCGGGACAGGACGGACACCGGGGAGCTGTTTTTT	CASSRDRTDTGELFF
TRBV30	NA	TRBJ1-2	TRBD1	TGTGCCTGGAGGACCGACAGGGTCTGGGGAAACTATGGCTACACCTTC	CAWRTDRVWGNYGYTF
TRBV2	NA	TRBJ2-7	TRBD1	TGTGCCAGCAAGCGAGGACAGGGGAGTGGCGAGCAGTACTTC	CASKRGQGSGEQYF
TRBV11-2	few	TRBJ1-4	NA	TGTGCCAGCAGCTTAGGGGCAGACCTTAATGAAAAACTGTTTTTT	CASSLGADLNEKLFF
TRBV19	NA	TRBJ1-1	NA	TGTGCCAGTCGGGCCCAGGGTGTAACTGAAGCTTTCTTT	CASRAQGVTEAFF
TRBV14	NA	TRBJ2-1	NA	TGTGCCAGCAGCCGCGCCGGGACGTACACCTACAATGAGCAGTTCTTC	CASSRAGTYTYNEQFF
TRBV6-5	NA	TRBJ2-7	NA	TGTGCCAGCGGTAACGTGGAGCAGTACTTC	CASGNVEQYF
TRBV29-1	NA	TRBJ2-1	TRBD1	TGCAGCGTCCATGGAGGACAGGGGGTCATCAATGAGCAGTTCTTC	CSVHGGQGVINEQFF
TRBV3-1/TRBV3-2	NA	TRBJ1-2	NA	TGTGCCAGCAGCCAAGGGGGCGCGAATTATGGCTACACCTTC	CASSQGGANYGYTF
TRBV19	NA	TRBJ1-4	NA	TGTGCCAGTAGTACAACCAATGAAAAACTGTTTTTT	CASSTTNEKLFF
TRBV7-9	NA	TRBJ1-2	TRBD1	TGTGCCAGCAGTAGCATGTCGGGACAGGATATCGGATACACCTTC	CASSSMSGQDIGYTF